This T cell receptor (beta chain) derives from a study of beta chain features in type 1 diabetes. Study-wide results and limits: PCR might preferentially amplify shorter templates, equally in patients and controls. People with Type 1 diabetes carried modestly yet significantly shorter TCRB CDR3s in all four CD4+ subsets. Among patients, naive, central memory and Treg TCRB repertoires appeared more similar than among healthy donors.

Germline CDR1 SGHDN, CDR2 FVKESK. This CDR3 has 15 residues. J was trimmed by 2 bases and V by 6 bases; bases with no gene match: 9. As every portion of the isolated RNA was reverse transcribed, the sequencing read expressed TCRB transcripts. Approximately 3.6 million reads was the average for naive, central memory and regulatory T cell samples. Assay: immunoSEQ multiplex PCR; the TCRdb copy retains only in-frame clones and omits some. Here the sample spans hundreds of thousands of clones, about 14% being singletons. This clone was counted between two and nine times. Its antigen is undetermined. Naive, central memory, regulatory and stem cell-like memory cells within the CD4+ compartment were sorted using CD45RO/CCR7/CD25/CD127/CD95/CD27.

The chain joins TRBV14 to TRBJ1-2; the match to TRBD1 covers 7 bases. Sequencing was carried out using naive CD4+ T cells from blood. The receptor was isolated from a man aged 18-30 years with type 1 diabetes. The CDR3 DNA reads TGTGCCAGCAGTTTGATGGACAGGTCGAACTATGGCTACACCTTC. It encodes CASSLMDRSNYGYTF.